The entry that follows covers one T cell receptor (beta chain) sequence. Its antigen is not identified. The entry originates in a study of OX40 agonist ivuxolimab in advanced cancers. Turning to the study itself: Cancers in dose escalation were hepatocellular, melanoma, renal cell and head and neck. Among those enrolled, mean age was around 55 years (range 23 to 79) and 82.7% were male.

General study findings and limits: Among the lowest levels of clonal expansion were found in partial responders at 0.1-3.0 mg/kg.

Clones were read by immunoSEQ multiplex PCR, and TCRdb kept only the in-frame ones, dropping some. Here the sample spans tens of thousands of clones, approximately 80% being singletons. Autoimmune disease history or systemic immunosuppression excluded patients. From germline, CDR1 is SGHRS and CDR2 YFSETQ. This CDR3 comprises 15 residues. With V trimmed by 2 bases and J by 5 bases, 10 bases remained unmatched. This specimen consisted of CD4+ or CD8+ T cells sorted from blood, obtained in a trial of the OX40 agonist ivuxolimab. This receptor was taken from an adult with an advanced solid tumor such as melanoma, head and neck, liver or kidney cancer. The V gene is TRBV5-1, the J gene TRBJ2-7; TRBD1 matches 7 bases. The DNA for the CDR3 is TGCGCCAGCAGCTTAGGGGACAGTCGTTTCGACGAGCAGTACTTC. Its translation is CASSLGDSRFDEQYF.